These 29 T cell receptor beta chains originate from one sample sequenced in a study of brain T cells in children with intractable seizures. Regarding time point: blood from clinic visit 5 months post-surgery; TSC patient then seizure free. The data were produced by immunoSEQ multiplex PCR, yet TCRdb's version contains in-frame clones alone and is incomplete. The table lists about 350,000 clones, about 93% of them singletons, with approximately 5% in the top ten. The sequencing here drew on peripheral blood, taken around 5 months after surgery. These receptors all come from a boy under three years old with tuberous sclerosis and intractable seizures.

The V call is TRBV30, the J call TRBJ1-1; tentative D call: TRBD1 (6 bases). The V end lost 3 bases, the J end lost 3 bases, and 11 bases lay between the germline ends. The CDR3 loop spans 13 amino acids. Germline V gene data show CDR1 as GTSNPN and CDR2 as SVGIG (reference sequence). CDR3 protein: CAWSPGEDTEAFF. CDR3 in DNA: TGTGCCTGGAGCCCAGGGGAGGACACTGAAGCTTTCTTT.

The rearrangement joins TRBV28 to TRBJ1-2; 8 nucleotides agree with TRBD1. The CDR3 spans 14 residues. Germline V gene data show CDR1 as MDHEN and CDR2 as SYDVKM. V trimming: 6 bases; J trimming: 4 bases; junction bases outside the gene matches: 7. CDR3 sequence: CASRKGQGSYGYTF. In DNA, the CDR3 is TGTGCCAGCAGGAAAGGACAGGGTAGCTATGGCTACACCTTC.

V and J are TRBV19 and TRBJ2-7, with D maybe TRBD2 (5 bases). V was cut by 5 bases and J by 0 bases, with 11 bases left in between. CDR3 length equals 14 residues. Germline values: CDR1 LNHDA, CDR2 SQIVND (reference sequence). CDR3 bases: TGTGCCAGTAGTCCCGTCCGGGGCTCCTACGAGCAGTACTTC. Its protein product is CASSPVRGSYEQYF.

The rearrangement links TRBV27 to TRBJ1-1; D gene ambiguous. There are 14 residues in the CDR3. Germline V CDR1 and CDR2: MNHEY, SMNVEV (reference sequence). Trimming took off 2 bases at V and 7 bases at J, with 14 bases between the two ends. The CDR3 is CASSLVGGALEAFF. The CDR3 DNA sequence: TGTGCCAGCAGTTTAGTCGGTGGAGCCCTTGAAGCTTTCTTT.

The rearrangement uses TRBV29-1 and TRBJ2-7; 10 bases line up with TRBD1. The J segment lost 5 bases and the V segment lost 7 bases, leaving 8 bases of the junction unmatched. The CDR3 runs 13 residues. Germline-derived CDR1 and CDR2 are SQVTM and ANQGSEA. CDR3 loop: CSATGQGSHEQYF. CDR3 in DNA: TGCAGCGCTACGGGACAGGGGAGCCACGAGCAGTACTTC.

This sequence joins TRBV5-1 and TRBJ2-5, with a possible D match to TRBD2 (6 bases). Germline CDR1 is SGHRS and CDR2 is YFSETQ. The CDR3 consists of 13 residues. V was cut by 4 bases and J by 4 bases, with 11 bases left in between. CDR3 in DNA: TGCGCCAGCAGCCCGGGACTCCCAGAGACCCAGTACTTC. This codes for CASSPGLPETQYF.

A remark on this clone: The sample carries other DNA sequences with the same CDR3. This chain's CDR3 is CAWSVGQGNQPQHF. CDR3 nucleotides: TGTGCCTGGAGTGTCGGGCAGGGCAATCAGCCCCAGCATTTT. V gene TRBV30 combines with J gene TRBJ1-5; no definite D call. Between the trimmed V and J ends, which lost 0 bases and 2 bases, there was a span of 8 bases. There are 14 residues in the CDR3. CDR1 and CDR2 (germline): GTSNPN, SVGIG (reference sequence).

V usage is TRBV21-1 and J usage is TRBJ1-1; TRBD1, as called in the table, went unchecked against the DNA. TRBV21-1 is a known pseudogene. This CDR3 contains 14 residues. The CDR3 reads CASSRQGADTEAFF. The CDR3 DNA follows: TGTGCCAGCAGCAGACAGGGGGCGGACACTGAAGCTTTCTTT.

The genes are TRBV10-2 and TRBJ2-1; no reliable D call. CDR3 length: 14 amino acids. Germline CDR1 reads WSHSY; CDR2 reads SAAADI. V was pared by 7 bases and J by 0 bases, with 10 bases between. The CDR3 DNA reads TGCGCCAGCACCGAGCTGAGCTCCTACAATGAGCAGTTCTTC. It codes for CASTELSSYNEQFF.

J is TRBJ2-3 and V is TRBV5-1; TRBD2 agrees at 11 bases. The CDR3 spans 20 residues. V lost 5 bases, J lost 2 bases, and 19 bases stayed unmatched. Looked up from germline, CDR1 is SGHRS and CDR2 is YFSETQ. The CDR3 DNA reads TGCGCCAGCAGTCCAAAGATCCATAGCGGGAGGGCCGAATTCACAGATACGCAGTATTTT. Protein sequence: CASSPKIHSGRAEFTDTQYF. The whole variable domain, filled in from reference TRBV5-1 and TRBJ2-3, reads KAGVTQTPRYLIKTRGQQVTLSCSPISGHRSVSWYQQTPGQGLQFLFEYFSETQRNKGNFPGRFSGRQFSNSRSEMNVSTLELGDSALYLCASSPKIHSGRAEFTDTQYFGPGTRLTVL.

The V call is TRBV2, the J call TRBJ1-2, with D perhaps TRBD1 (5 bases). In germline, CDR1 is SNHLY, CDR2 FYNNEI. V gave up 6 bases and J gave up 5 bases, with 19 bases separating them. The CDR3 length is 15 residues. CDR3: CASSPQQARLYGYTF. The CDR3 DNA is TGTGCCAGCAGCCCCCAACAGGCAAGACTTTATGGCTACACCTTC. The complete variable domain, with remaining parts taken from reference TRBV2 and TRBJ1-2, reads EPEVTQTPSHQVTQMGQEVILRCVPISNHLYFYWYRQILGQKVEFLVSFYNNEISEKSEIFDDQFSVERPDGSNFTLKIRSTKLEDSAMYFCASSPQQARLYGYTFGSGTRLTVV.

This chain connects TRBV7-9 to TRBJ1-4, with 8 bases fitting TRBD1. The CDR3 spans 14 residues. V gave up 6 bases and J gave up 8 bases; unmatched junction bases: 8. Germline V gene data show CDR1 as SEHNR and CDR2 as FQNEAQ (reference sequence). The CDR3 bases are TGTGCCAGCAGACCCCCAGGGGGCGAGGAAAAACTGTTTTTT. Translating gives CASRPPGGEEKLFF. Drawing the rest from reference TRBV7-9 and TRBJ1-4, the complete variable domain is DTGVSQNPRHKITKRGQNVTFRCDPISEHNRLYWYRQTLGQGPEFLTYFQNEAQLEKSRLLSDRFSAERPKGSFSTLEIQRTEQGDSAMYLCASRPPGGEEKLFFGSGTQLSVL.

CDR3 in DNA: TGTGCCAGCAGCTTTGATAGGCGCTCTGGGGCCAACGTCCTGACTTTC. Translating it yields CASSFDRRSGANVLTF. This sequence joins TRBV7-3 and TRBJ2-6; D not resolved. Germline values: CDR1 SGHTA, CDR2 FQGTGA. The CDR3 sequence is 16 residues long. V was shortened by 3 bases and J by 0 bases, with 9 bases between the two germline ends.

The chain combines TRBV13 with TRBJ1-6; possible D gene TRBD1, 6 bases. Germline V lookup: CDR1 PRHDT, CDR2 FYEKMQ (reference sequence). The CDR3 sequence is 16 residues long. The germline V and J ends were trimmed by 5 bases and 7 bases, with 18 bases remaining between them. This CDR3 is CASSQSPQGWNSPLHF. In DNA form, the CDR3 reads TGTGCCAGCAGCCAATCTCCGCAGGGGTGGAATTCACCCCTCCACTTT.

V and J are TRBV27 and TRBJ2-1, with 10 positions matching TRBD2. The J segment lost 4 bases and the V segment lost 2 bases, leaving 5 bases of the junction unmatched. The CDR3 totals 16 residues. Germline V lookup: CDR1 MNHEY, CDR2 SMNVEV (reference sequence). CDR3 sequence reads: CASSLVGTSDYNEQFF. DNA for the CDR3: TGTGCCAGCAGTTTAGTCGGGACTAGCGATTACAATGAGCAGTTCTTC.

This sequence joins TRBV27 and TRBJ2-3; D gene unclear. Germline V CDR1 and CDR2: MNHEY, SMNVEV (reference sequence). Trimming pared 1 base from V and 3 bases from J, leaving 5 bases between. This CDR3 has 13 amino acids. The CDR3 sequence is CASSLFATDTQYF. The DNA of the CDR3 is TGTGCCAGCAGTTTATTCGCGACAGATACGCAGTATTTT.

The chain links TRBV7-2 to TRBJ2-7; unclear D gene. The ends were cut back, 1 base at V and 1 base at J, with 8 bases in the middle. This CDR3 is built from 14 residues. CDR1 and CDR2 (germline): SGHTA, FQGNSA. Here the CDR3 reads CASSLGWNSYEQYF. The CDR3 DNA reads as TGTGCCAGCAGCTTAGGGTGGAATTCCTACGAGCAGTACTTC.

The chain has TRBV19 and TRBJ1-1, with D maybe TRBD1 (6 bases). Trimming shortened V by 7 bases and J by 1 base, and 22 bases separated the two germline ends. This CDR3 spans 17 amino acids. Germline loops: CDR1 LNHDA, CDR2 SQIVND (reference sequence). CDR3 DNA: TGTGCCAGTAATGGGATTCTGGACAGCATTGGGAACACTGAAGCTTTCTTT. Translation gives CASNGILDSIGNTEAFF.

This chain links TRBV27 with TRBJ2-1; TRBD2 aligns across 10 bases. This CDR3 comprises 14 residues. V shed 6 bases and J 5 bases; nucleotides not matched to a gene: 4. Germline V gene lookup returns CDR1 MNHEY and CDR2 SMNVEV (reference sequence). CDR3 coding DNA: TGTGCCAGCAGGGGACTAGCGTTAGACAATGAGCAGTTCTTC. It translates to CASRGLALDNEQFF.

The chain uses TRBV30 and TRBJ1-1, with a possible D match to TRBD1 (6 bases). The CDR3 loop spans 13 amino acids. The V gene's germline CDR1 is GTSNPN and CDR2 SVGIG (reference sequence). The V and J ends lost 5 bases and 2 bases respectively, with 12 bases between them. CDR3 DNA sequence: TGTGCCTGGGAGACAGGAGATAACACTGAAGCTTTCTTT. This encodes CAWETGDNTEAFF.

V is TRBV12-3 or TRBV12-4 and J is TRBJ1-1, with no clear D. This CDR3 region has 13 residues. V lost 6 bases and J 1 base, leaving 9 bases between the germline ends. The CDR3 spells CASRKDGNTEAFF. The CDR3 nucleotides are TGTGCCAGCAGGAAAGACGGGAACACTGAAGCTTTCTTT.

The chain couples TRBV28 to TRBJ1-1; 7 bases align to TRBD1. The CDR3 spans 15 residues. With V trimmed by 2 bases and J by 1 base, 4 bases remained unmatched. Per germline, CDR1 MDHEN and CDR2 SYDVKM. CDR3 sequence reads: CASSLNGTENTEAFF. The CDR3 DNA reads TGTGCCAGCAGTTTAAACGGGACAGAGAACACTGAAGCTTTCTTT.

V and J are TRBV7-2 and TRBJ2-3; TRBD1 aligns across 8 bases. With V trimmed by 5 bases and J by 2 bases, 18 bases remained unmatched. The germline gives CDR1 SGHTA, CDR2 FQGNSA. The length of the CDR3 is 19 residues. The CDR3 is CASSLLKRTGWGVTDTQYF. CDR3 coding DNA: TGTGCCAGCAGCCTCCTTAAGCGGACAGGGTGGGGAGTCACAGATACGCAGTATTTT.

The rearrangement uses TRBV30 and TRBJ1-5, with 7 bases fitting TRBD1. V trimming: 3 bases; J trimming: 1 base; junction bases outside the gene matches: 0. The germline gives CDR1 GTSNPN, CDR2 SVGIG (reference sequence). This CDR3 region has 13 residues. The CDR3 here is CAWSRGSNQPQHF. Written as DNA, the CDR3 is TGTGCCTGGAGCAGGGGGAGCAATCAGCCCCAGCATTTT. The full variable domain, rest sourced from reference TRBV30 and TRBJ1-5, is SQTIHQWPATLVQPVGSPLSLECTVEGTSNPNLYWYRQAAGRGLQLLFYSVGIGQISSEVPQNLSASRPQDRQFILSSKKLLLSDSGFYLCAWSRGSNQPQHFGDGTRLSIL.

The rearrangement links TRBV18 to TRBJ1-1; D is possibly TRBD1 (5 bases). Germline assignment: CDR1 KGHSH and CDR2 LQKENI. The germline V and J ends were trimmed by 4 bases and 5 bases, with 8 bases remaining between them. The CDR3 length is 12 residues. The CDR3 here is CASSLQGTEAFF. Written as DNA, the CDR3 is TGTGCCAGCTCACTCCAGGGAACTGAAGCTTTCTTT.

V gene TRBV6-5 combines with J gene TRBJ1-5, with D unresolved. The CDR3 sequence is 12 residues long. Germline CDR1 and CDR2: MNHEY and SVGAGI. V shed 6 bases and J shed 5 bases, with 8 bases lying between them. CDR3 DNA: TGTGCCAGCAGGTCTGGGGATCAGCCCCAGCATTTT. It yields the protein CASRSGDQPQHF.

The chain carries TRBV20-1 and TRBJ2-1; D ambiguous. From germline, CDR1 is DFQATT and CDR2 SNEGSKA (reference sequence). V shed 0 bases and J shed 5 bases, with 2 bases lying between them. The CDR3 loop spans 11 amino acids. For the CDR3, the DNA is TGCAGTGCTAGAGATAACAATGAGCAGTTCTTC. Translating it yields CSARDNNEQFF.

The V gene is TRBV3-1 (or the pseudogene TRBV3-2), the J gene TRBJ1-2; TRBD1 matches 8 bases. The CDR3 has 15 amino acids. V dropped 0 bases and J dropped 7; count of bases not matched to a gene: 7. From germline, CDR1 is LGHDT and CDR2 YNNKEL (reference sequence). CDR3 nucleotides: TGTGCCAGCAGCCAAGATTCCACAGGGGGAAGTGGCTACACCTTC. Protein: CASSQDSTGGSGYTF.

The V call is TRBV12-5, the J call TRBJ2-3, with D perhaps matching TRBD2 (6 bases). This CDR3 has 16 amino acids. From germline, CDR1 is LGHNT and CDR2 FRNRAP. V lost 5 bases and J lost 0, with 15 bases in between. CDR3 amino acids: CASGPGDLTSTDTQYF. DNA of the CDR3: TGTGCTAGTGGTCCCGGGGACTTGACTAGCACAGATACGCAGTATTTT.